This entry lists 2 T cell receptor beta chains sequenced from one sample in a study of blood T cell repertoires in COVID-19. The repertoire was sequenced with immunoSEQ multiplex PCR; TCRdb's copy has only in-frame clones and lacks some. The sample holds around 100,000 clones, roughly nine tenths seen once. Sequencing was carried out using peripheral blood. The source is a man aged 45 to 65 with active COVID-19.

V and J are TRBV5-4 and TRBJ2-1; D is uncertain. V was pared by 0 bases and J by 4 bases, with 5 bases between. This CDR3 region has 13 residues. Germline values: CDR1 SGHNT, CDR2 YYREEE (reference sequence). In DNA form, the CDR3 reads TGTGCCAGCAGCTTGGGTCAATACAATGAGCAGTTCTTC. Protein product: CASSLGQYNEQFF.

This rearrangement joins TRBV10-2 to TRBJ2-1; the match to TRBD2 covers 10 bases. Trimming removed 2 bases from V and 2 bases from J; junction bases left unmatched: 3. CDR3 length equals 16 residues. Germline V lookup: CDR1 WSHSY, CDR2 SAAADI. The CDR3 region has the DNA TGCGCCAGCAGTGAGCTAGCGGGAGACACCTACAATGAGCAGTTCTTC. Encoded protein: CASSELAGDTYNEQFF.